Sequencing of this T cell receptor beta chain was carried out in a study of regulatory T cells in long-lasting Graves disease. Time point specified: newly diagnosed GD, antithyroid drugs for less than 3 months. TCR sequences were obtained from RNA taken from PBMCs. CDR3-region Arm-PCR and iRepertoire HTBI primers produced the TCR beta libraries. TCRdb reanalysed the multiplex PCR reads using MiXCR and keeps one entry per CDR3 protein. The data hold about 450,000 distinct CDR3 sequences, with approximately 16% observed a single time. CDR1 is SGHRS and CDR2 is YFSETQ in the germline V gene. V lost 0 bases and J 0 bases, leaving 9 bases between the germline ends. CDR3 length: 15 amino acids. This same sample was also part of a study on T cells in Graves' hyperthyroidism and ophthalmopathy. Turning to that study: Each diagnosis drew on symptoms, thyroxine, TRAb, thyroid ultrasound and orbital computed tomography findings.

This chain joins TRBV5-1 and TRBJ1-2; D is uncertain. The input for sequencing was peripheral blood mononuclear cells (PBMCs), taken at new diagnosis, from a patient treated with antithyroid drugs. This receptor was taken from a woman aged 25 to 39 with Graves disease. CDR3 residues: CASSLDQAANYGYTF. DNA for the CDR3: TGCGCCAGCAGCTTGGATCAGGCAGCTAACTATGGCTACACCTTC.